The TCR beta chain described here comes from a study of identical twins' blood T cells. Note on this clonotype: What it binds is not known.

Germline CDR1 and CDR2: DFQATT and SNEGSKA (reference sequence). This CDR3 spans 16 amino acids. V trimming: 4 bases; J trimming: 4 bases; junction bases outside the gene matches: 12. Study findings and constraints: Each donor's most abundant TCRbeta clonotypes shared more CDR3 sequences with her twin than unrelated donors. Environmental influences on twin similarity could not be excluded. Out-of-frame TCRbeta clonotypes reportedly had markedly more similar V usage in twins than unrelated donors.

TCR cDNA libraries came from RNA via a modified published protocol. TCRdb re-called the 5' RACE reads through MiXCR, storing one row per CDR3 protein. The table lists 300,000 to 400,000 distinct CDR3 sequences, about 28% of them singletons, with about 6.1% in the top ten. The TCR was taken from a woman aged 18 to 49 in good health. The sample consisted of PBMCs. The chain joins TRBV20-1 to TRBJ2-3, with 9 bases lining up with TRBD1. The DNA of the CDR3 is TGCAGTGCTACATCGACCGGGACAGGGCTTCCAGATACGCAGTATTTT. Encoded protein: CSATSTGTGLPDTQYF.